The clone carrying this T cell receptor beta chain was seen a few times. Its antigen is unidentified. The germline gives CDR1 SGHVS, CDR2 FNYEAQ. V was pared by 3 bases and J by 4 bases, with 15 bases between. This CDR3 spans 15 amino acids. The sample belongs to a study of T cell repertoires in cytomegalovirus infection. Study-level background: Based on public TCR beta signatures, there were indications of CMV infection and of a matching HLA type.

TCRdb reprocessed the reads with MiXCR, giving one entry per CDR3 protein. The sample shows 250,000 to 400,000 distinct CDR3 sequences, approximately 25% of them seen only once. This sample comprised cultured PBMCs, obtained from culture after CMV antigen stimulation. The chain uses TRBV7-6 and TRBJ2-5; D tentatively reads TRBD1 or TRBD2 (6 bases each). The origin of this receptor is a human donor in good health (CMV status not recorded). Some clones in this sample may be carry-over from other donors' samples. CDR3 sequence reads: CASSFEGGGRETQYF. CDR3 nucleotide sequence: TGTGCCAGCAGCTTCGAAGGGGGAGGTCGAGAGACCCAGTACTTC.